Presented here are 16 T cell receptor beta chains from one specimen sequenced in a study of identical twins. TCRdb reprocessed the 5' RACE reads via MiXCR and lists one record per CDR3 protein. The sample records around 690,000 distinct CDR3 sequences, less than 25% being singletons. In addition, the sample was reused for a study of T cells expressing NK-cell markers.

Sequencing was carried out using PBMCs. The receptors were sampled from a woman under 30 in good health.

The J gene is TRBJ2-7, the V gene TRBV10-3; 11 bases are shared with TRBD2. From germline, CDR1 is ENHRY and CDR2 SYGVKD. The CDR3 covers 14 residues. V lost 3 bases, J lost 5 bases, and 3 bases stayed unmatched. The CDR3 is CAISDSGRADEQYF. CDR3 nucleotides: TGTGCCATCAGTGATAGCGGGAGGGCCGACGAGCAGTACTTC.

This chain uses TRBV20-1 with TRBJ1-2; D possibly corresponds to TRBD1 (5 bases). V was trimmed by 6 bases and J by 8 bases, leaving 16 bases between them. CDR3 length: 12 amino acids. Germline CDR1 DFQATT, CDR2 SNEGSKA (reference sequence). In nucleotides, the CDR3 is TGCAGTGCCCGGGAAACAGGCGGCGGCTACACCTTC. It encodes CSARETGGGYTF.

This clonotype was counted at least ten times. The chain joins TRBV20-1 to TRBJ2-1; the D call may be TRBD1 or TRBD2 (5 bases each). CDR1 is DFQATT, CDR2 SNEGSKA, per germline (reference sequence). The V and J ends lost 0 bases and 8 bases respectively, with 14 bases between them. This CDR3 contains 14 residues. DNA of the CDR3: TGCAGTGCTAGAGAAGGCCGCACGGGGCATGAGCAGTTCTTC. Its translation is CSAREGRTGHEQFF.

The chain combines TRBV7-9 with TRBJ2-5, with D tentatively TRBD2 (5 bases). Trimming shortened V by 5 bases and J by 5 bases, and 15 bases separated the two germline ends. Germline values: CDR1 SEHNR, CDR2 FQNEAQ (reference sequence). The CDR3 totals 14 residues. CDR3 DNA sequence: TGTGCCAGCAGCCCTCGGACCCAGCGGGAGACCCAGTACTTC. Its protein product is CASSPRTQRETQYF.

The rearrangement joins TRBV7-8 to TRBJ2-1; TRBD2 matches 13 bases. V lost 5 bases and J lost 4; bases outside the gene matches: 17. The CDR3 covers 20 residues. Germline V CDR1 and CDR2: SGHVS, FQNEAQ. In DNA, the CDR3 is TGTGCCAGCAGCCTCCCGTCCAGGACTAGCGGGGGAGGGTCTTACAATGAGCAGTTCTTC. It is translated as CASSLPSRTSGGGSYNEQFF.

The chain joins TRBV12-3 or TRBV12-4 to TRBJ2-3; TRBD1 agrees at 9 bases. With 11 bases clipped from V and 2 bases from J, the junction kept 20 bases outside the gene matches. The CDR3 is 18 residues long. This CDR3 reads CAFSPDRGLFGFTDTQYF. In DNA, the CDR3 is TGTGCCTTCAGCCCGGACAGGGGACTATTCGGGTTCACAGATACGCAGTATTTT.

The chain is built from TRBV30 and TRBJ1-1; 8 nucleotides align to TRBD1. J was trimmed by 11 bases and V by 2 bases; bases with no gene match: 7. There are 12 residues in the CDR3. Per germline, CDR1 GTSNPN and CDR2 SVGIG (reference sequence). The CDR3 coding sequence is TGTGCCTGGAGTCCAGGGGGCCCTGCGGCTTTCTTT. Protein product: CAWSPGGPAAFF.

The chain has TRBV14 and TRBJ2-3; D unresolved. Looked up from germline, CDR1 is SGHDN and CDR2 is FVKESK. This CDR3 comprises 13 residues. The germline V and J ends were trimmed by 0 bases and 9 bases, with 10 bases remaining between them. In nucleotides, the CDR3 is TGTGCCAGCAGCCAAGACATAGGGTTAACGCAGTATTTT. Translation gives CASSQDIGLTQYF. The complete variable domain, with remaining parts taken from reference TRBV14 and TRBJ2-3, reads EAGVTQFPSHSVIEKGQTVTLRCDPISGHDNLYWYRRVMGKEIKFLLHFVKESKQDESGMPNNRFLAERTGGTYSTLKVQPAELEDSGVYFCASSQDIGLTQYFGPGTRLTVL.

This clonotype was seen only a few times. This sequence joins TRBV13 and TRBJ2-6; D is uncertain. V was trimmed by 4 bases and J by 0 bases, leaving 22 bases between them. CDR3 length: 20 residues. In germline, CDR1 is PRHDT, CDR2 FYEKMQ (reference sequence). CDR3 sequence (DNA): TGTGCCAGCAGCTCGGTCCTTGAGGTCAGACCCCTCTCTGGGGCCAACGTCCTGACTTTC. It translates to CASSSVLEVRPLSGANVLTF.

This clonotype showed up just a few times. V usage is TRBV12-3 or TRBV12-4 and J usage is TRBJ2-3; 7 nucleotides agree with TRBD1. J was trimmed by 6 bases and V by 6 bases; bases with no gene match: 9. There are 14 residues in the CDR3. The CDR3: CASRRRDSGDTQYF. CDR3 DNA: TGTGCCAGCAGGCGCCGGGACAGTGGGGATACGCAGTATTTT.

Here the CDR3 reads CSARDQGLRKAFF. The CDR3 DNA is TGCAGTGCTAGAGATCAAGGGTTAAGGAAAGCTTTCTTT. The rearrangement uses TRBV20-1 and TRBJ1-1; D gene ambiguous. Germline CDR1 and CDR2: DFQATT and SNEGSKA (reference sequence). The CDR3 contains 13 residues. Trimming removed 0 bases from V and 9 bases from J, with 14 bases in between.

This chain's CDR3 is CSARSSSRTDTQYF. The CDR3, as DNA: TGCAGTGCTAGATCCAGCAGTAGGACAGATACGCAGTATTTT. The chain employs TRBV20-1 and TRBJ2-3; D uncertain. The CDR3 contains 14 residues. In germline, CDR1 is DFQATT, CDR2 SNEGSKA (reference sequence). Trimming took 2 bases from V and 3 from J, leaving 12 bases between them.

The CDR3 spells CASSSRDSDLYEQYF. Here the CDR3 DNA reads TGTGCCAGCAGCTCACGGGACTCCGACCTCTACGAGCAGTACTTC. The chain is built from TRBV7-9 and TRBJ2-7; TRBD2 might be the D (6 bases). V was pared by 4 bases and J by 3 bases, with 16 bases between. The CDR3 loop spans 15 amino acids. In germline, CDR1 is SEHNR, CDR2 FQNEAQ (reference sequence).

This clonotype was seen a handful of times. V usage is TRBV29-1 and J usage is TRBJ2-1, with 10 bases that match TRBD2. The germline gives CDR1 SQVTM, CDR2 ANQGSEA. This CDR3 is 18 amino acids long. V gave up 3 bases and J gave up 7 bases; unmatched junction bases: 18. CDR3: CSVEGPSLTSGNENEQFF. The CDR3 DNA is TGCAGCGTTGAGGGTCCTTCCCTAACTAGCGGGAATGAGAATGAGCAGTTCTTC.

This rearrangement joins TRBV9 to TRBJ2-5; D unresolved. The CDR3 is 13 amino acids. V lost 0 bases and J lost 1, with 4 bases in between. Per germline, CDR1 SGDLS and CDR2 YYNGEE. CDR3 region: CASSVDSQETQYF. The CDR3 nucleotides are TGTGCCAGCAGCGTAGATTCCCAAGAGACCCAGTACTTC. The complete variable domain, with remaining parts taken from reference TRBV9 and TRBJ2-5, reads DSGVTQTPKHLITATGQRVTLRCSPRSGDLSVYWYQQSLDQGLQFLIQYYNGEERAKGNILERFSAQQFPDLHSELNLSSLELGDSALYFCASSVDSQETQYFGPGTRLLVL.

This clonotype occurred a few times. The chain links TRBV5-4 to TRBJ2-6; unclear D gene. Germline loops: CDR1 SGHNT, CDR2 YYREEE (reference sequence). This CDR3 has 16 amino acids. Trimming removed 2 bases at V and 0 bases at J, with 9 bases between. The CDR3 sequence: CASSFFPYSGANVLTF. CDR3 nucleotide sequence: TGTGCCAGCAGCTTCTTCCCCTACTCTGGGGCCAACGTCCTGACTTTC.